These 12 T cell receptor beta chains came from one sample sequenced in a study of cytomegalovirus exposure and HLA in healthy donors. Primers included in the PCR were 60 Vbeta and 13 Jbeta primers. Assay used: immunoSEQ multiplex PCR; TCRdb lists only in-frame clones, some missing. The sample records around 140,000 clones, around four fifths being singletons. Material: PBMCs. These receptors were collected from a female donor in good health and CMV-seronegative.

This rearrangement joins TRBV6-1 to TRBJ1-1; TRBD1 is a possible D gene (5 bases). CDR1 is MNHNS, CDR2 SASEGT, per germline. The CDR3 covers 12 residues. Trimming took off 5 bases at V and 5 bases at J, with 9 bases between the two ends. As DNA, the CDR3 is TGTGCCAGCAGTTATGGGGGGACTGAAGCTTTCTTT. Encoded protein: CASSYGGTEAFF.

This chain connects TRBV5-1 to TRBJ2-1; maybe TRBD2 (6 bases). CDR3 length: 15 residues. Trimming stripped 5 bases from V and 5 bases from J, with 17 bases between. The germline V gene has CDR1 SGHRS and CDR2 YFSETQ. CDR3 bases: TGCGCCAGCAGACGGGATGGGGGGAATAACAATGAGCAGTTCTTC. It yields the protein CASRRDGGNNNEQFF.

This chain joins TRBV2 and TRBJ2-5, with 13 bases matching TRBD2. The V gene end was trimmed by 6 bases and the J gene end by 5 bases; junction bases not matched to a gene: 6. This CDR3 region has 15 residues. Germline V gene lookup returns CDR1 SNHLY and CDR2 FYNNEI. The CDR3 bases are TGTGCCAGCAGGGCCCAGACTAGCGGGAGGGAGACCCAGTACTTC. It specifies CASRAQTSGRETQYF.

The CDR3, as DNA: TGTGCCAGTAGTATAGATCTGGGGGCCCGTAACTATGGCTACACCTTC. Amino acids: CASSIDLGARNYGYTF. The V call is TRBV19, the J call TRBJ1-2, with a tentative D call TRBD1 (6 bases). Trimming removed 0 bases from V and 1 base from J, with 12 bases in between. The CDR3 sequence is 16 residues long. Germline V gives CDR1 LNHDA, CDR2 SQIVND (reference sequence).

The genes are TRBV27 and TRBJ1-1, with D possibly TRBD1 on 6 matching bases. Deletions cut 11 bases from V and 1 base from J, with 14 bases between. In germline, CDR1 is MNHEY, CDR2 SMNVEV (reference sequence). This CDR3 is 13 amino acids long. The CDR3 region has the DNA TGTGCCGCCGGACAGAAAGCGAACACTGAAGCTTTCTTT. Translation gives CAAGQKANTEAFF.

The J gene is TRBJ2-1, the V gene TRBV2; TRBD1 aligns across 10 bases. Trimming cost V 8 bases and J 8 bases; bases outside gene matches: 12. Per germline, CDR1 SNHLY and CDR2 FYNNEI. This CDR3 is 15 amino acids long. The CDR3 DNA sequence: TGTGCCAGCGTGCTTGACAGGGGGCAGAGAGATGAGCAGTTCTTC. It specifies CASVLDRGQRDEQFF. Filled out from reference TRBV2 and TRBJ2-1, the complete variable domain reads EPEVTQTPSHQVTQMGQEVILRCVPISNHLYFYWYRQILGQKVEFLVSFYNNEISEKSEIFDDQFSVERPDGSNFTLKIRSTKLEDSAMYFCASVLDRGQRDEQFFGPGTRLTVL.

CDR3 nucleotides: TGTGCCAGCAGCGTAGGACTAGCGGGGGGGCGGGATACGCAGTATTTT. Translated: CASSVGLAGGRDTQYF. The chain couples TRBV9 to TRBJ2-3; 14 positions match TRBD2. Germline V lookup: CDR1 SGDLS, CDR2 YYNGEE. The trim removed 0 bases at V and 6 bases at J, leaving 3 bases unmatched. The CDR3 is 16 amino acids.

This rearrangement joins TRBV7-8 to TRBJ1-1; D unresolved. The CDR3 length is 13 residues. Between the trimmed V and J ends, which lost 5 bases and 7 bases, there was a span of 14 bases. The germline V gene has CDR1 SGHVS and CDR2 FQNEAQ. CDR3 nucleotides: TGTGCCAGCAGCCCCCCCGTTCGGGGTGAAGCTTTCTTT. Its translation is CASSPPVRGEAFF.

The rearrangement joins TRBV18 to TRBJ1-2, with D possibly matching TRBD1 (5 bases). Germline loops: CDR1 KGHSH, CDR2 LQKENI. The CDR3 loop spans 13 amino acids. V was cut by 5 bases and J by 3 bases, with 10 bases left in between. As DNA, the CDR3 is TGTGCCAGCTCAACGGGAGGGGACTATGGCTACACCTTC. Protein: CASSTGGDYGYTF.

The chain recombines TRBV28 with TRBJ2-3, with 10 positions matching TRBD1. CDR3 length: 16 amino acids. The J segment lost 2 bases and the V segment lost 7 bases, leaving 9 bases of the junction unmatched. Germline-derived CDR1 and CDR2 are MDHEN and SYDVKM. The CDR3 nucleotides are TGTGCCAGCACTCTCCGGGACAGGGGTCTCACAGATACGCAGTATTTT. Encoded protein: CASTLRDRGLTDTQYF. The whole variable domain, filled in from reference TRBV28 and TRBJ2-3, reads DVKVTQSSRYLVKRTGEKVFLECVQDMDHENMFWYRQDPGLGLRLIYFSYDVKMKEKGDIPEGYSVSREKKERFSLILESASTNQTSMYLCASTLRDRGLTDTQYFGPGTRLTVL.

The DNA of the CDR3 is TGTGCCAGCAGTTACCGCCCCGGGACTCACCAAGAGACCCAGTACTTC. This translates into CASSYRPGTHQETQYF. V usage is TRBV28 and J usage is TRBJ2-5, with D possibly TRBD2 on 6 matching bases. Trimming stripped 4 bases from V and 0 bases from J, with 15 bases between. The CDR3 extends over 16 amino acids. Germline assignment: CDR1 MDHEN and CDR2 SYDVKM.

This chain connects TRBV28 to TRBJ1-1; D might be TRBD1 (5 bases). V lost 3 bases to trimming and J lost 2 bases, with 16 bases between them. The length of the CDR3 is 16 residues. Germline loops: CDR1 MDHEN, CDR2 SYDVKM. CDR3 bases: TGTGCCAGCAGTTTTAATGTTCCAGGACAAAACACTGAAGCTTTCTTT. This gives the protein CASSFNVPGQNTEAFF.